The rows below give T cell receptor beta chains drawn from one sample of a study of T cell responses to AZD1222 COVID-19 vaccine. The table came from immunoSEQ multiplex PCR; TCRdb's copy has only in-frame clones and leaves some out. This table has 120,000 to 150,000 clones, roughly 87% appearing once. Sequencing was performed on peripheral blood, taken 28 days after the second AZD1222 dose. The source of these receptors is an adult who received the AZD1222 COVID-19 vaccine. The CDR3 runs from the conserved cysteine through the conserved F or W. A D gene is named only where the DNA matches it firmly. Rows give clone size only sometimes, using once, few, many, or a class for an expanded clone.

>NA|NA|TRBJ1-6|TRBV10-3
CAIGGGSSYNSPLHF
TGTGCCATCGGAGGAGGGAGCTCCTATAATTCACCCCTCCACTTT
>NA|NA|TRBJ2-7|TRBV5-5
CASSFRILALEQYF
TGTGCCAGCAGCTTCCGGATACTGGCATTGGAGCAGTACTTC
>TRBD2|NA|TRBJ2-7|TRBV7-2
CASKRESYEQYF
TGTGCCAGCAAGCGGGAGAGCTACGAGCAGTACTTC
>TRBD1|NA|TRBJ1-2|TRBV2
CASSQDRNYYGYTF
TGTGCCAGCAGTCAGGACAGGAACTACTATGGCTACACCTTC
>TRBD1|once|TRBJ2-3|TRBV19
CASSMAGGPQDTQYF
TGTGCCAGTAGTATGGCAGGGGGCCCACAGGATACGCAGTATTTT
>NA|NA|TRBJ2-3|TRBV3-1/TRBV3-2
CASSVDSPGLTQYF
TGTGCCAGCAGCGTAGACTCGCCGGGACTTACGCAGTATTTT
>NA|NA|TRBJ2-5|TRBV9
CASSVEVRAETQYF
TGTGCCAGCAGCGTCGAAGTGCGGGCGGAGACCCAGTACTTC
>NA|few|TRBJ2-7|TRBV27
CASSLQDENSYEQYF
TGTGCCAGCAGTCTACAGGACGAAAACTCCTACGAGCAGTACTTC
>NA|NA|TRBJ1-2|TRBV6-5
CASSSSDLNYGYTF
TGTGCCAGCAGTTCCTCGGATTTAAACTATGGCTACACCTTC
>TRBD1|NA|TRBJ1-5|TRBV14
CASSHCRDRVPHSNQPQHF
TGTGCCAGCAGCCACTGCCGGGACAGGGTTCCTCATTCCAATCAGCCCCAGCATTTT
>TRBD2|NA|TRBJ2-5|TRBV30
CAWSIGTSGETQYF
TGTGCCTGGAGTATCGGGACTAGCGGAGAGACCCAGTACTTC
>NA|once|TRBJ2-5|TRBV30
CAWSERWGTQYF
TGTGCCTGGAGTGAAAGGTGGGGGACCCAGTACTTC
>TRBD1|few|TRBJ1-2|TRBV29-1
CSVEGGTAYGYTF
TGCAGCGTTGAAGGCGGGACAGCTTATGGCTACACCTTC
>NA|few|TRBJ1-6|TRBV3-1/TRBV3-2
CASSQGLNSPLHF
TGTGCCAGCAGCCAGGGGTTAAATTCACCCCTCCACTTT
>NA|NA|TRBJ2-7|TRBV5-1
CASSLEGQTYEQYF
TGCGCCAGCAGCTTGGAAGGACAGACCTACGAGCAGTACTTC
>TRBD2|NA|TRBJ2-7|TRBV19
CASSVGLVYYEQYF
TGTGCCAGTAGTGTTGGACTAGTTTACTACGAGCAGTACTTC
>NA|NA|TRBJ1-6|TRBV7-2
CASRGREFENSPLHF
TGTGCCAGCAGAGGCAGGGAATTTGAAAATTCACCCCTCCACTTT
>NA|NA|TRBJ1-1|TRBV15
CATSRDPGSNTEAFF
TGTGCCACCAGCAGAGATCCGGGATCGAACACTGAAGCTTTCTTT
>NA|NA|TRBJ1-6|TRBV2
CASRGAFSYNSPLHF
TGTGCCAGCAGGGGGGCCTTCTCTTATAATTCACCCCTCCACTTT
>TRBD2|NA|TRBJ2-5|TRBV19
CASSILGLAAQETQYF
TGTGCCAGTAGTATCCTAGGACTAGCGGCCCAAGAGACCCAGTACTTC
>NA|NA|TRBJ1-2|TRBV9
CASSSSPSGYGYTF
TGTGCCAGCAGCTCCAGCCCCAGTGGCTATGGCTACACCTTC
>NA|NA|TRBJ1-2|TRBV4-3
CASSQERDTGYGYTF
TGCGCCAGCAGCCAAGAGCGAGACACAGGCTATGGCTACACCTTC
>NA|NA|TRBJ2-1|TRBV9
CASSESGLNNEQFF
TGTGCCAGCAGCGAATCTGGACTTAACAATGAGCAGTTCTTC
>TRBD1|NA|TRBJ2-4|TRBV18
CASSPGQGRNIQYF
TGTGCCAGCTCACCAGGACAGGGTAGAAACATTCAGTACTTC
>TRBD1|once|TRBJ2-5|TRBV15
CATIGQGAGETQYF
TGTGCCACCATCGGACAGGGGGCGGGAGAGACCCAGTACTTC
>NA|NA|TRBJ2-1|TRBV7-6
CASSLVAGVGNEQFF
TGTGCCAGCAGCTTAGTTGCAGGGGTGGGGAATGAGCAGTTCTTC
>NA|NA|TRBJ2-5|TRBV5-1
CASRRRDIQETQYF
TGCGCCAGCAGAAGAAGGGACATTCAAGAGACCCAGTACTTC
>NA|NA|TRBJ2-1|TRBV4-3
CASSQTFRGQGQFF
TGCGCCAGCAGCCAAACCTTCAGGGGCCAGGGGCAGTTCTTC
>TRBD2|NA|TRBJ2-1|TRBV4-3
CASSQEGPLAGFNEQFF
TGCGCCAGCAGCCAAGAAGGTCCCCTAGCGGGCTTCAATGAGCAGTTCTTC
>NA|once|TRBJ2-5|TRBV6-5
CASSYSSEKGTQYF
TGTGCCAGCAGTTACTCGAGTGAGAAGGGGACCCAGTACTTC
>NA|NA|TRBJ2-7|TRBV7-2
CASSPPRRLVSEQYF
TGTGCCAGCAGCCCACCCCGCCGACTAGTTAGCGAGCAGTACTTC
>NA|once|TRBJ1-4|TRBV19
CASSPGQATNEKLFF
TGTGCCAGTAGTCCCGGACAAGCAACTAATGAAAAACTGTTTTTT